A selection of T cell receptor beta chains follows, all from one sample in a study of CD8 T cells in ankylosing spondylitis. TCRdb used MiXCR to reprocess the 5' RACE reads, holding one entry per CDR3 protein. The sample carries approximately 340,000 distinct CDR3 sequences, roughly 14% recorded once. The sequencing input was blood, either unsorted or a sorted T cell fraction (not recorded which). Receptor source: a male donor with ankylosing spondylitis or in good health (not recorded which). The CDR3 runs from the conserved cysteine through the conserved F or W. Fields, in order: D gene, J gene, clone size, V gene, CDR3 DNA, CDR3 protein. The D gene is left open where the match is weak. Some rows mark clone size as missing; the rest say once, few, many or name a class of expanded clone.

D gene: NA; J gene: TRBJ2-1; clone size: few; V gene: TRBV7-2; CDR3 DNA: TGTGCCAGCAGCTTACCGAGTTACGATGAGCAGTTCTTC; CDR3 protein: CASSLPSYDEQFF
D gene: NA; J gene: TRBJ1-1; clone size: few; V gene: TRBV18; CDR3 DNA: TGTGCCAGCTCACCTGGACCCCTCGCTGAAGCTTTCTTT; CDR3 protein: CASSPGPLAEAFF
D gene: NA; J gene: TRBJ1-3; clone size: NA; V gene: TRBV5-1; CDR3 DNA: TGCGCCAGCGGCAGGGGAGCTGGAAACACCATATATTTT; CDR3 protein: CASGRGAGNTIYF
D gene: TRBD1; J gene: TRBJ2-1; clone size: NA; V gene: TRBV27; CDR3 DNA: TGTGCCAGCAGTTACCCGAGACAGGGGGAATCCTACAACGAGCAGTTCTTC; CDR3 protein: CASSYPRQGESYNEQFF
D gene: NA; J gene: TRBJ2-7; clone size: few; V gene: TRBV10-3; CDR3 DNA: TGTGCCATCAGTGAGGCCAGGGGAATATCCTACGAGCAGTACTTC; CDR3 protein: CAISEARGISYEQYF
D gene: NA; J gene: TRBJ1-2; clone size: few; V gene: TRBV7-2; CDR3 DNA: TGTGCCAGCAGCGCGAAGGGGGTTAACTATGGCTACACCTTC; CDR3 protein: CASSAKGVNYGYTF
D gene: NA; J gene: TRBJ2-1; clone size: NA; V gene: TRBV21-1; CDR3 DNA: TGTGCCAGCAGCAACAGGGACTTAGCTTCCGGCTCTGGTGAGCAGTTCTTC; CDR3 protein: CASSNRDLASGSGEQFF
D gene: NA; J gene: TRBJ1-1; clone size: few; V gene: TRBV12-3/TRBV12-4; CDR3 DNA: TGTGCCAGCAGTTTCGGGACTTTGAACACTGAAGCTTTCTTT; CDR3 protein: CASSFGTLNTEAFF
D gene: TRBD1; J gene: TRBJ1-1; clone size: NA; V gene: TRBV3-1; CDR3 DNA: TGTGCCAGCAGCCATCTAAAGACAGGGTTGGAAGCTTTCTTT; CDR3 protein: CASSHLKTGLEAFF
D gene: NA; J gene: TRBJ2-2; clone size: NA; V gene: TRBV20-1; CDR3 DNA: TGCAGTGCTAGAAGGGGGGCCGGGGAGCTGTTTTTT; CDR3 protein: CSARRGAGELFF
D gene: TRBD2; J gene: TRBJ2-1; clone size: many; V gene: TRBV4-1; CDR3 DNA: TGCGCCAGCAGCCAAGAAAGTACTAGCGGGAGCTACAATGAGCAGTTCTTC; CDR3 protein: CASSQESTSGSYNEQFF
D gene: NA; J gene: TRBJ2-5; clone size: few; V gene: TRBV5-5; CDR3 DNA: TGTGCCAGCAGCTTGTTGGGGGGCGGGGAGTACCAGTACTTC; CDR3 protein: CASSLLGGGEYQYF
D gene: NA; J gene: TRBJ2-2; clone size: medium-sized; V gene: TRBV9; CDR3 DNA: TGTGCCAGCAGCTGGGGGAGCGCTGCAGGGGGGGAGCTGTTTTTT; CDR3 protein: CASSWGSAAGGELFF
D gene: NA; J gene: TRBJ2-1; clone size: few; V gene: TRBV20-1; CDR3 DNA: TGCAGTGTCTACGGACCCACCGCCTACAATGAGCAGTTCTTC; CDR3 protein: CSVYGPTAYNEQFF
D gene: NA; J gene: TRBJ2-5; clone size: few; V gene: TRBV7-2; CDR3 DNA: TGTGCCAGCAGCTTAGGGGCTCGGCAAGAGACCCAGTACTTC; CDR3 protein: CASSLGARQETQYF
D gene: NA; J gene: TRBJ2-3; clone size: NA; V gene: TRBV14; CDR3 DNA: TGTGCCAGCAGCCAAGATCGACTGGGATGGGTCACAGATACGCAGTATTTT; CDR3 protein: CASSQDRLGWVTDTQYF
D gene: NA; J gene: TRBJ2-3; clone size: few; V gene: TRBV9; CDR3 DNA: TGTGCCAGCAGCGTTGGGTGGTCAGGTAGCACAGATACGCAGTATTTT; CDR3 protein: CASSVGWSGSTDTQYF
D gene: TRBD1; J gene: TRBJ2-3; clone size: few; V gene: TRBV12-3/TRBV12-4; CDR3 DNA: TGTGCCAGCAGTTTAGCCGGGACAGACACAGATACGCAGTATTTT; CDR3 protein: CASSLAGTDTDTQYF
D gene: NA; J gene: TRBJ2-3; clone size: NA; V gene: TRBV20-1; CDR3 DNA: TGCAGTGCTTCCGGTCAGGACACGCAGTATTTT; CDR3 protein: CSASGQDTQYF
D gene: NA; J gene: TRBJ2-3; clone size: many; V gene: TRBV20-1; CDR3 DNA: TGCAGTGCTGAAGGGAGCACAGATACGCAGTATTTT; CDR3 protein: CSAEGSTDTQYF
D gene: NA; J gene: TRBJ1-2; clone size: NA; V gene: TRBV3-1; CDR3 DNA: TGTGCCAGCAGCCATAGGACCGCCTCGGATGGCTACACCTTC; CDR3 protein: CASSHRTASDGYTF
D gene: NA; J gene: TRBJ1-4; clone size: NA; V gene: TRBV7-9; CDR3 DNA: TGTGCCAGCAGCTTAGCCGCGGGCACTAATGAAAAACTGTTTTTT; CDR3 protein: CASSLAAGTNEKLFF
D gene: TRBD1; J gene: TRBJ1-2; clone size: many; V gene: TRBV10-3; CDR3 DNA: TGTGCCATCGGGACAGGGGCTCTAACTAACTATGGCTACACCTTC; CDR3 protein: CAIGTGALTNYGYTF
D gene: TRBD1; J gene: TRBJ1-5; clone size: few; V gene: TRBV5-5; CDR3 DNA: TGTGCCAGCAGCATCCGGACAGGTAGCAATCAGCCCCAGCATTTT; CDR3 protein: CASSIRTGSNQPQHF
D gene: TRBD2; J gene: TRBJ2-7; clone size: NA; V gene: TRBV20-1; CDR3 DNA: TGCAGTGCCAGCCTCCTAGCGGGGGGTAGCAAGCAGTACTTC; CDR3 protein: CSASLLAGGSKQYF
D gene: NA; J gene: TRBJ1-1; clone size: few; V gene: TRBV5-5; CDR3 DNA: TGTGCCAGCAGCTTGGTGGCAGGGGAAGCTTTCTTT; CDR3 protein: CASSLVAGEAFF
D gene: NA; J gene: TRBJ2-7; clone size: many; V gene: TRBV10-3; CDR3 DNA: TGTGCCATCAGCGCAGCGCTACTCTACGAGCAGTACTTC; CDR3 protein: CAISAALLYEQYF
D gene: NA; J gene: TRBJ1-2; clone size: few; V gene: TRBV20-1; CDR3 DNA: TGCAGTGCTAGCGTGGTGGAGGGGACAATCTATGGCTACACCTTC; CDR3 protein: CSASVVEGTIYGYTF
D gene: NA; J gene: TRBJ1-5; clone size: NA; V gene: TRBV6-1; CDR3 DNA: TGTGCCAGCAGTCCCTTCAGGGATAGCAATCAGCCCCAGCATTTT; CDR3 protein: CASSPFRDSNQPQHF
D gene: NA; J gene: TRBJ1-2; clone size: NA; V gene: TRBV20-1; CDR3 DNA: TGCAGTGCCTCCGGGGGGGCTAACTATGGCTACACCTTC; CDR3 protein: CSASGGANYGYTF
D gene: NA; J gene: TRBJ1-6; clone size: NA; V gene: TRBV29-1; CDR3 DNA: TGCAGCGCCCCGGACACGCTACCTTATAATTCACCCCTCCACTTT; CDR3 protein: CSAPDTLPYNSPLHF
D gene: TRBD1; J gene: TRBJ1-4; clone size: NA; V gene: TRBV3-1; CDR3 DNA: TGTGCCAGCAGCCTCCAGGGGGCTAATGAAAAACTGTTTTTT; CDR3 protein: CASSLQGANEKLFF
D gene: NA; J gene: TRBJ1-1; clone size: NA; V gene: TRBV29-1; CDR3 DNA: TGCTGCGTAGAACAGCAAGCGAACACTGAAGCTTTCTTT; CDR3 protein: CCVEQQANTEAFF
D gene: NA; J gene: TRBJ2-3; clone size: NA; V gene: TRBV2; CDR3 DNA: TGTGCCAGCAGAAAGGGTGATACGCAGTATTTT; CDR3 protein: CASRKGDTQYF
D gene: NA; J gene: TRBJ2-5; clone size: NA; V gene: TRBV5-1; CDR3 DNA: TGCGCCAGCAGCTTGATGGCTAGCGAAGAGACCCAGTACTTC; CDR3 protein: CASSLMASEETQYF
D gene: NA; J gene: TRBJ2-1; clone size: NA; V gene: TRBV7-2; CDR3 DNA: TGTGCCAGCAGTATTCTGGGACGGAGCTCCTACAATGAGCAGTTCTTC; CDR3 protein: CASSILGRSSYNEQFF
D gene: TRBD1; J gene: TRBJ2-5; clone size: NA; V gene: TRBV12-3/TRBV12-4; CDR3 DNA: TGTGCCAGCACCGTGGACAGGGGAAGGGAGACCCAGTACTTC; CDR3 protein: CASTVDRGRETQYF